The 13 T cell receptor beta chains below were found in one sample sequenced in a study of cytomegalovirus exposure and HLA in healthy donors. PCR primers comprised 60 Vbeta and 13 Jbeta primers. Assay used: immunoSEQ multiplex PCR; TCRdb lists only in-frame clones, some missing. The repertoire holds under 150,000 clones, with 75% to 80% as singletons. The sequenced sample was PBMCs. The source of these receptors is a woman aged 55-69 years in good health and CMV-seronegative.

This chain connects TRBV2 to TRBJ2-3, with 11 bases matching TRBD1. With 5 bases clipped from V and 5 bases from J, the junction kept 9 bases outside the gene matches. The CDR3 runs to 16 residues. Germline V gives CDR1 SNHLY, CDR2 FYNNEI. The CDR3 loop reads CASSLGQGAFGDTQYF. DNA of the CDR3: TGTGCCAGCAGTCTCGGACAGGGGGCTTTTGGAGATACGCAGTATTTT.

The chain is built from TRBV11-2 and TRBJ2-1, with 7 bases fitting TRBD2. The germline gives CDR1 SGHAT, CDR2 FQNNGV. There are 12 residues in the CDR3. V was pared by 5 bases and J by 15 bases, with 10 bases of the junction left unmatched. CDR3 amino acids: CASSDQRGEAFF. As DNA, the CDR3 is TGTGCCAGCAGCGACCAGCGGGGAGAGGCGTTCTTC.

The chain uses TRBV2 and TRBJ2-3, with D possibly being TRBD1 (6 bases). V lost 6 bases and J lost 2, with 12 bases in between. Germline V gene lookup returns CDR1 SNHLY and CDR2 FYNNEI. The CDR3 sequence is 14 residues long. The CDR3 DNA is TGTGCCAGCAGAAAGGGGGTCCCCACAGATACGCAGTATTTT. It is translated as CASRKGVPTDTQYF.

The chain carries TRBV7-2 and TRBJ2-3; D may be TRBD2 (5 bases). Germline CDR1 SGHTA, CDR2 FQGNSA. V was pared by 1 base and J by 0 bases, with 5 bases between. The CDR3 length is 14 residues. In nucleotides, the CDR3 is TGTGCCAGCAGCTTAGGGACTAGCACAGATACGCAGTATTTT. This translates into CASSLGTSTDTQYF.

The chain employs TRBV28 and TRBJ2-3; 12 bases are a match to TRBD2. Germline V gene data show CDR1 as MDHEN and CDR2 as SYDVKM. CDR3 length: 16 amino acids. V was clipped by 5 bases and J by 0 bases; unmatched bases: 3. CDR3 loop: CASSTSGRSSTDTQYF. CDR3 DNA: TGTGCCAGCAGTACTAGCGGGAGGTCTAGCACAGATACGCAGTATTTT.

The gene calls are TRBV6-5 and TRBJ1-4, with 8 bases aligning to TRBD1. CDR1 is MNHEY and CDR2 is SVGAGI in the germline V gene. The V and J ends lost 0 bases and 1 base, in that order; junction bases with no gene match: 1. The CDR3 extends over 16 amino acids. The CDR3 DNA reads TGTGCCAGCAGTTACTCGACAGGGGTAACTAATGAAAAACTGTTTTTT. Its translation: CASSYSTGVTNEKLFF.

CDR3: CASSHPRASRDLAGRYNEQFF. The CDR3 nucleotides are TGCGCCAGCAGCCACCCTCGGGCCTCCAGAGATCTAGCGGGGAGATACAATGAGCAGTTCTTC. This chain uses TRBV4-1 with TRBJ2-1; TRBD2 aligns across 9 bases. The CDR3 runs 21 residues. After removal of 3 bases from V and 4 bases from J, the junction contained 22 bases not matched to a gene. The germline V gene encodes CDR1 MGHRA and CDR2 YSYEKL.

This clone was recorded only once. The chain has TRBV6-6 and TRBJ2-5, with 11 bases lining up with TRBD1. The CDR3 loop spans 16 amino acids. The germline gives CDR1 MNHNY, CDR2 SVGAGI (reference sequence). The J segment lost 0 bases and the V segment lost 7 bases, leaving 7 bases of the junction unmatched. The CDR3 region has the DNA TGTGCCAGCAACCCCGGGGACAGGGGGAACCAAGAGACCCAGTACTTC. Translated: CASNPGDRGNQETQYF.

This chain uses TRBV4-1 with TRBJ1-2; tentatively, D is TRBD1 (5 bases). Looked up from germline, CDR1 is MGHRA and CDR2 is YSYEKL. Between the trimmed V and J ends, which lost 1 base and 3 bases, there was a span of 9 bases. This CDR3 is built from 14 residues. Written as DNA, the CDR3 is TGCGCCAGCAGCCAAGGGGGCAGTTACTATGGCTACACCTTC. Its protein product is CASSQGGSYYGYTF.

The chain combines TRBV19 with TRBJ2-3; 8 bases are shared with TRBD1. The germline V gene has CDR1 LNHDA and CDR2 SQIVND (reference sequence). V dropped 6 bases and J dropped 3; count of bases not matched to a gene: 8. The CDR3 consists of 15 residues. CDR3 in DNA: TGTGCCAGTAGAAGAACAGGGGGTAGTACAGATACGCAGTATTTT. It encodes CASRRTGGSTDTQYF. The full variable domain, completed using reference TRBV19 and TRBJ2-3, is DGGITQSPKYLFRKEGQNVTLSCEQNLNHDAMYWYRQDPGQGLRLIYYSQIVNDFQKGDIAEGYSVSREKKESFPLTVTSAQKNPTAFYLCASRRTGGSTDTQYFGPGTRLTVL.

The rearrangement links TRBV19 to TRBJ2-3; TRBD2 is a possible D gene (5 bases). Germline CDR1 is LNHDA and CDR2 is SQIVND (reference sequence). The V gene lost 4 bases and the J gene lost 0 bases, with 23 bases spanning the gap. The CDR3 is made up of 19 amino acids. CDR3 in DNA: TGTGCCAGTAGTAGAAGATGGAGGCCTCCGCCATTTAGCACAGATACGCAGTATTTT. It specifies CASSRRWRPPPFSTDTQYF. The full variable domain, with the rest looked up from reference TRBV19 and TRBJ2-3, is DGGITQSPKYLFRKEGQNVTLSCEQNLNHDAMYWYRQDPGQGLRLIYYSQIVNDFQKGDIAEGYSVSREKKESFPLTVTSAQKNPTAFYLCASSRRWRPPPFSTDTQYFGPGTRLTVL.

CDR3 nucleotides: TGTGCCACCAGCAGAATATATAGGGGCAATTCACCCCTCCACTTT. Translating it yields CATSRIYRGNSPLHF. This rearrangement joins TRBV15 to TRBJ1-6, with a tentative D call TRBD1 (5 bases). Looked up from germline, CDR1 is LNHNV and CDR2 is YYDKDF (reference sequence). The CDR3 is made up of 15 amino acids. V lost 2 bases and J 7 bases, leaving 12 bases between the germline ends.

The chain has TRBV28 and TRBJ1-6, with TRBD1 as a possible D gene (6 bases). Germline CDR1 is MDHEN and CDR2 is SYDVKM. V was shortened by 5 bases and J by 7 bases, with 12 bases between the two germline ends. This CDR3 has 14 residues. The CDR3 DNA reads TGTGCCAGCAGTCAACAGACAGGAAATTCACCCCTCCACTTT. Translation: CASSQQTGNSPLHF.